Below, 13 T cell receptor beta chains from the same sample are listed, as sequenced in a study of blood T cell repertoires in COVID-19. Here immunoSEQ multiplex PCR was the method, and the copy in TCRdb shows in-frame clones only, minus some. This sample has 120,000 or so clones, with around 76% found just once. Sequencing was performed on peripheral blood. The receptor set was obtained from a man between 60 and 70 years old with acute or convalescent COVID-19.

In its sample, this clone was seen a few times. V and J are TRBV20-1 and TRBJ1-1, with 7 bases matching TRBD1. V shed 3 bases and J 1 base; nucleotides not matched to a gene: 8. CDR3 size: 15 residues. Germline CDR1 and CDR2: DFQATT and SNEGSKA (reference sequence). The CDR3 DNA follows: TGCAGTGCTAGTCTAATGAGGACAGGGAACACTGAAGCTTTCTTT. Its translation is CSASLMRTGNTEAFF.

This chain uses TRBV7-8 with TRBJ2-1; 7 nucleotides match TRBD1. This CDR3 is built from 15 residues. Trimming cost V 5 bases and J 2 bases; bases outside gene matches: 6. CDR1 is SGHVS, CDR2 FQNEAQ, per germline. The CDR3 DNA reads as TGTGCCAGCAGCAGCGTTACAGGGGCCTACAATGAGCAGTTCTTC. Its protein product is CASSSVTGAYNEQFF.

This chain uses TRBV6-5 with TRBJ2-1, with 8 bases that match TRBD2. From germline, CDR1 is MNHEY and CDR2 SVGAGI. CDR3 size: 15 residues. After removal of 0 bases from V and 6 bases from J, the junction contained 4 bases not matched to a gene. For the CDR3, the DNA is TGTGCCAGCAGTTACTCGATTACTAGCGGCAATGAGCAGTTCTTC. Translating it yields CASSYSITSGNEQFF.

The CDR3 region is CASSKRRDREIGGYTF. The CDR3, as DNA: TGTGCCAGCAGTAAGAGGAGGGACAGGGAAATAGGTGGCTACACCTTC. J is TRBJ1-2 and V is TRBV27; 9 positions match TRBD1. The germline V gene encodes CDR1 MNHEY and CDR2 SMNVEV (reference sequence). The CDR3 has 16 residues. The ends lost 5 bases at V and 7 bases at J; junction bases unmatched: 14.

This clone has ten or more counts. Different DNA sequences within this sample yield the same CDR3. The chain joins TRBV7-3 to TRBJ1-2; a possible D gene is TRBD1 (6 bases). This CDR3 spans 15 amino acids. In germline, CDR1 is SGHTA, CDR2 FQGTGA. The V and J ends lost 1 base and 4 bases respectively, with 13 bases between them. CDR3 DNA sequence: TGTGCCAGCAGCTTAAGTGGTCAGGGGCCCTATGGCTACACCTTC. It specifies CASSLSGQGPYGYTF.

This chain connects TRBV18 to TRBJ1-1; D not resolved. The V end was cut by 3 bases, the J end by 1 base, with 9 bases between. CDR1 and CDR2 (germline): KGHSH, LQKENI. This CDR3 is built from 14 residues. The CDR3 region has the DNA TGTGCCAGCTCACCTGACGGGAGGAACACTGAAGCTTTCTTT. Encoded protein: CASSPDGRNTEAFF.

The J gene is TRBJ2-1, the V gene TRBV7-3, with D possibly matching TRBD1 (5 bases). The CDR3 consists of 15 residues. Germline V gene data show CDR1 as SGHTA and CDR2 as FQGTGA. V dropped 5 bases and J dropped 2 bases, with 13 bases sitting between them. The CDR3 spells CASSPDRSTYNEQFF. The DNA of the CDR3 is TGTGCCAGCAGCCCAGACAGATCGACCTACAATGAGCAGTTCTTC.

The chain uses TRBV13 and TRBJ2-4; a possible D gene is TRBD1 (5 bases). The CDR3 consists of 16 residues. Germline CDR1 is PRHDT and CDR2 is FYEKMQ (reference sequence). V was clipped by 3 bases and J by 1 base, with 13 bases between them. CDR3 region: CASSLVGQTAKNIQYF. The CDR3, as DNA: TGTGCCAGCAGCTTGGTCGGACAAACCGCCAAAAACATTCAGTACTTC.

The V call is TRBV7-9, the J call TRBJ1-1, with 7 positions matching TRBD1. V shed 5 bases and J 11 bases; nucleotides not matched to a gene: 11. The CDR3 is made up of 13 amino acids. Germline CDR1 reads SEHNR; CDR2 reads FQNEAQ (reference sequence). The DNA of the CDR3 is TGTGCCAGCAGCCCCCGACAGGGTCCCATGGCTTTCTTT. As protein: CASSPRQGPMAFF. The full variable domain, its missing parts supplied by reference TRBV7-9 and TRBJ1-1, is DTGVSQNPRHKITKRGQNVTFRCDPISEHNRLYWYRQTLGQGPEFLTYFQNEAQLEKSRLLSDRFSAERPKGSFSTLEIQRTEQGDSAMYLCASSPRQGPMAFFGQGTRLTVV.

This clone has a single count. This sequence joins TRBV11-2 and TRBJ1-6, with 8 nucleotides matching TRBD1. The CDR3 runs 16 residues. The V segment lost 7 bases and the J segment 7 bases; nucleotides outside the gene matches: 12. Germline CDR1 reads SGHAT; CDR2 reads FQNNGV. The CDR3 nucleotides read TGTGCCAGCAAATTTATGCCCCGACAGGGGAATTCACCCCTCCACTTT. Protein sequence: CASKFMPRQGNSPLHF.

The chain links TRBV30 to TRBJ2-2; 8 bases map to TRBD1. V was pared by 1 base and J by 4 bases, with 5 bases of the junction left unmatched. CDR3 size: 15 residues. CDR1 is GTSNPN and CDR2 is SVGIG in the germline V gene (reference sequence). CDR3 coding DNA: TGTGCCTGGAGTGAGGGACAGGTGGTCACCGGGGAGCTGTTTTTT. This encodes CAWSEGQVVTGELFF. Using reference TRBV30 and TRBJ2-2 for the parts outside the CDR3, the full variable domain is SQTIHQWPATLVQPVGSPLSLECTVEGTSNPNLYWYRQAAGRGLQLLFYSVGIGQISSEVPQNLSASRPQDRQFILSSKKLLLSDSGFYLCAWSEGQVVTGELFFGEGSRLTVL.

The chain uses TRBV6-4 and TRBJ2-3, with TRBD2 matching over 10 bases. With 4 bases clipped from V and 4 bases from J, the junction kept 5 bases outside the gene matches. The length of the CDR3 is 15 residues. Germline CDR1 reads MRHNA; CDR2 reads SNTAGT. CDR3 bases: TGTGCCAGCAGTGCGGCTAGCGGGGGTGCAGATACGCAGTATTTT. The encoded protein is CASSAASGGADTQYF.

The chain uses TRBV28 and TRBJ2-7; tentative D call: TRBD2 (6 bases). The CDR3 extends over 15 amino acids. The germline gives CDR1 MDHEN, CDR2 SYDVKM. The germline V and J ends were trimmed by 2 bases and 3 bases, with 14 bases remaining between them. Written as DNA, the CDR3 is TGTGCCAGCAGTTTAGGGGGGACCGCGGGCTACGAGCAGTACTTC. Residues: CASSLGGTAGYEQYF. Supplemented by reference TRBV28 and TRBJ2-7, the full variable domain reads DVKVTQSSRYLVKRTGEKVFLECVQDMDHENMFWYRQDPGLGLRLIYFSYDVKMKEKGDIPEGYSVSREKKERFSLILESASTNQTSMYLCASSLGGTAGYEQYFGPGTRLTVT.